Listed below are T cell receptor beta chains from one sample, sequenced in a study of early T cells in non-severe SARS-CoV-2 infection. TCRdb recomputed calls from the 5' RACE reads with MiXCR, one row per CDR3 protein. The profile shows 80,000 to 95,000 distinct CDR3 sequences, around 14% of them singletons. What was sequenced was whole blood. The receptors here all came from an adult who was a healthcare worker with PCR-confirmed SARS-CoV-2 infection or an uninfected control (not recorded which). CDR3s include the opening cysteine and the closing phenylalanine or tryptophan. Fields, in order: clone size, V gene, D gene, J gene, CDR3 DNA, CDR3 protein. The D gene is left open where the match is weak. Rows give clone size only sometimes, using once, few, many, or a class for an expanded clone.

-	TRBV5-6	-	TRBJ1-4	TGTGCCAGCAGCTCCCCTCGGGCGGCAACTAATGAAAAACTGTTTTTT	CASSSPRAATNEKLFF
-	TRBV5-1	TRBD2	TRBJ2-7	TGCGCCAGCAGGGCAGCGGGGGGTATCTCCTACGAGCAGTACTTC	CASRAAGGISYEQYF
many	TRBV7-2	-	TRBJ2-7	TGTGCCAGCAGCTTACCGGGGGGCGCGTACGAGCAGTACTTC	CASSLPGGAYEQYF
many	TRBV7-2	-	TRBJ1-2	TGTGCCAGCAGCTTGACACATTACTATGGCTACACCTTC	CASSLTHYYGYTF
-	TRBV7-6	-	TRBJ1-1	TGTGCCAGCAGCTTGACCGGGGTAGTCACTGAAGCTTTCTTT	CASSLTGVVTEAFF
-	TRBV18	-	TRBJ1-4	TGTGCCAGCTCACCAGATCGGCCAGGGCAGGGCAATGAAAAACTGTTTTTT	CASSPDRPGQGNEKLFF
few	TRBV5-6	-	TRBJ2-5	TGTGCCAGCGGCCGGGACAACCAAGAGACCCAGTACTTC	CASGRDNQETQYF
many	TRBV5-4	-	TRBJ2-2	TGTGCCAGCAGCTTTGTGGGCACCGGGGAGCTGTTTTTT	CASSFVGTGELFF
few	TRBV28	-	TRBJ1-4	TGTGCCAGCAGTTTGGGCTCTTTTAATGAAAAACTGTTTTTT	CASSLGSFNEKLFF
few	TRBV6-2/TRBV6-3	TRBD2	TRBJ2-1	TGTGCCAGCAGTCTTAGCGGGGGGGCCCAGGAGCAGTTCTTC	CASSLSGGAQEQFF
many	TRBV9	-	TRBJ2-6	TGTGCCAGCAGCTACCCTGGGGCCAACGTCCTGACTTTC	CASSYPGANVLTF
many	TRBV3-1	-	TRBJ2-5	TGTGCCAGCAGCCTTCTTACTATCCAAGAGACCCAGTACTTC	CASSLLTIQETQYF
-	TRBV2	-	TRBJ2-5	TGTGCCAGCAGTGTGGGGTCTGGGGAGACCCAGTACTTC	CASSVGSGETQYF
few	TRBV2	TRBD1	TRBJ1-6	TGTGCCAGCAGAAACCGGGACAGGGGGCTGCATTCACCCCTCCACTTT	CASRNRDRGLHSPLHF
few	TRBV11-1	-	TRBJ2-2	TGTGCCAGCAGCTTAGCAGGGGCCGGGGAGCTGTTTTTT	CASSLAGAGELFF
many	TRBV29-1	-	TRBJ1-4	TGCAGCGTGACCCGGGGTTCGGAAACTAATGAAAAACTGTTTTTT	CSVTRGSETNEKLFF
-	TRBV5-1	-	TRBJ1-1	TGCGCCAGCAGCTTGGAGGGTGTAACCCACACTGAAGCTTTCTTT	CASSLEGVTHTEAFF
few	TRBV7-2	-	TRBJ1-1	TGTGCCAGCAGCCCCGGGACGGCCCTTCCACGTGAAGCTTTCTTT	CASSPGTALPREAFF
-	TRBV4-1	-	TRBJ2-1	TGCGCCAGCAGCCAAGAAGGCGGGGACCACAATGAGCAGTTCTTC	CASSQEGGDHNEQFF
-	TRBV4-1	-	TRBJ2-7	TGCGCCAGCAGCCAAGATTTATGGGCCGAGATACCCTACGAGCAGTACTTC	CASSQDLWAEIPYEQYF
-	TRBV12-3/TRBV12-4	TRBD2	TRBJ2-3	TGTGCCAGCAGCCCAGGGACTAGCGGGGGAGGAGATACGCAGTATTTT	CASSPGTSGGGDTQYF
-	TRBV29-1	-	TRBJ1-2	TGCAGCGTTGGGAGGGGGTATGGCTACACCTTC	CSVGRGYGYTF
few	TRBV7-8	TRBD2	TRBJ2-3	TGTGCCAGCACCTCGTGGGAGCGGGGGGGAGATACGCAGTATTTT	CASTSWERGGDTQYF
few	TRBV2	-	TRBJ1-5	TGTGCCAGCAGATTGGACAGCCAGTCCGTCCCCCAGCATTTT	CASRLDSQSVPQHF
-	TRBV5-6	-	TRBJ2-2	TGTGCCAGCAGCTATACATGGGGGGCCGTGGTCACCGGGGAGCTGTTTTTT	CASSYTWGAVVTGELFF
many	TRBV2	TRBD1	TRBJ1-1	TGTGCCAGCAGTGAGGGACAGGGGCTGATTGAAGCTTTCTTT	CASSEGQGLIEAFF
-	TRBV3-1	-	TRBJ2-7	TGTGCCAGCAGCCACCTCAGAGGCTACGAGCAGTACTTC	CASSHLRGYEQYF
few	TRBV7-2	-	TRBJ2-6	TGTGCCAGCAGCTTATTCTCTGGGAACTCTGGGGCCAACGTCCTGACTTTC	CASSLFSGNSGANVLTF
few	TRBV18	TRBD1	TRBJ2-5	TGTGCCAGCTCACCGCGAGACAGGGTCCAAGAGACCCAGTACTTC	CASSPRDRVQETQYF
-	TRBV7-7	-	TRBJ2-5	TGTGCCAGCAGCCCAGAACCCCTTTCCGGGACCCAGTACTTC	CASSPEPLSGTQYF
few	TRBV6-2/TRBV6-3	-	TRBJ1-5	TGTGCCAGCAGGCAGACAGAACAAGACAATCAGCCCCAGCATTTT	CASRQTEQDNQPQHF
-	TRBV11-1	-	TRBJ2-1	TGTGCCAGCAGCTTAGTTGGCCCGAGCTCCTACAATGAGCAGTTCTTC	CASSLVGPSSYNEQFF
-	TRBV29-1	-	TRBJ2-7	TGCAGCGTTGATATGGGGGGAGACTACGAGCAGTACTTC	CSVDMGGDYEQYF
-	TRBV7-8	-	TRBJ1-2	TGTGCCAGCAGCCCCTTTTTTATCGGTGAGGGGCGCTGGTATGGCTACACCTTC	CASSPFFIGEGRWYGYTF
few	TRBV25-1	-	TRBJ1-1	TGTGCCAGCAGGGGGGTTCTGAACACTGAAGCTTTCTTT	CASRGVLNTEAFF
-	TRBV20-1	-	TRBJ2-5	TGCAGTGCTAGCGCCGGGGGCTACCAAGAGACCCAGTACTTC	CSASAGGYQETQYF
few	TRBV4-1	-	TRBJ1-1	TGCGCCAGCAGCCAAGTGAGGGGGGGGACAATGAACACTGAAGCTTTCTTT	CASSQVRGGTMNTEAFF